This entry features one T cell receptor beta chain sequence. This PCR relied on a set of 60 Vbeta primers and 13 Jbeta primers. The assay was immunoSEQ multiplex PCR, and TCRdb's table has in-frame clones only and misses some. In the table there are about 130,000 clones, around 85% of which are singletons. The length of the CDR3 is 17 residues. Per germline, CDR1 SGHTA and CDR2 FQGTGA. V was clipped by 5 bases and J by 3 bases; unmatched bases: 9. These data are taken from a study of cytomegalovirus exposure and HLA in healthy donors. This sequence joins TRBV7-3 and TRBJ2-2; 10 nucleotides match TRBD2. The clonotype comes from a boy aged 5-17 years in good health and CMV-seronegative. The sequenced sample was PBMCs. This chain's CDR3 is CASSVSGLAADTGELFF. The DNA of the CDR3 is TGTGCCAGCAGCGTTTCAGGACTAGCGGCGGACACCGGGGAGCTGTTTTTT.